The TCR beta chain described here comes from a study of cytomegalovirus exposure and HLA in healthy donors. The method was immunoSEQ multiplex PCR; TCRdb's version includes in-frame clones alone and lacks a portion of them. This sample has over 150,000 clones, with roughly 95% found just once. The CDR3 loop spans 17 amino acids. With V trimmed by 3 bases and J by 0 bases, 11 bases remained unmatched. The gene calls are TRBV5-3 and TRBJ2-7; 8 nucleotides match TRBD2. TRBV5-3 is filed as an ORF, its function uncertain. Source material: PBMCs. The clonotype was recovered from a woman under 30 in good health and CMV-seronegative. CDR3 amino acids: CARSSLAGGCHSYEQYF. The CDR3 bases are TGTGCCAGAAGCTCCCTTGCGGGGGGCTGTCACTCCTACGAGCAGTACTTC.